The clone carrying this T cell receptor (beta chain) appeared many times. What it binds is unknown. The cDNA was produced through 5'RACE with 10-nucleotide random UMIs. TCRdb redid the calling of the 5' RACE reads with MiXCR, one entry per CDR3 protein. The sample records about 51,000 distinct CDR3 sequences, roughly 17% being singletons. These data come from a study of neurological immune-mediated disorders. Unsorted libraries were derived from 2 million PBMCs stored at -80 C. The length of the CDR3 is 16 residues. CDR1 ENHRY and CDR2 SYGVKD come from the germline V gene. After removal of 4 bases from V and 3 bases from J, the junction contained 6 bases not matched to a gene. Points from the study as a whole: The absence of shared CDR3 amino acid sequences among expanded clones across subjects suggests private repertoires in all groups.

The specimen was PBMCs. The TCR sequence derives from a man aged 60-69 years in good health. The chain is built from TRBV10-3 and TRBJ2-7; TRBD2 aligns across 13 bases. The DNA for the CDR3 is TGTGCCATCAGTGGCCCCGGACTAGCGGGAGTCTACGAGCAGTACTTC. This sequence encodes CAISGPGLAGVYEQYF.